What follows describes a single T cell receptor beta chain. Runs used v3.0 of the immunoSEQ assay and were done at survey level. Assay used: immunoSEQ multiplex PCR; TCRdb lists only in-frame clones, some missing. The sample lists some 23,000 clones, 76% seen once, with about 11% in the top ten. J gave up 1 base and V 7 bases, and 5 bases lay outside the gene matches. CDR1 and CDR2 from the germline V gene are MNHEY and SVGAGI. CDR3 length: 14 amino acids. The data were taken from a study of long-term antiretroviral therapy in people with HIV. The chain is built from TRBV6-5 and TRBJ2-7, with 9 bases identical to TRBD2. The receptor comes from a woman aged 40 to 50 with HIV. The input for sequencing was unsorted PBMCs, taken 1.1 years before starting antiretroviral therapy. The CDR3 DNA reads as TGTGCCAGCACCGCTAGCGGGACTTCCTACGAGCAGTACTTC. Its translation: CASTASGTSYEQYF.